This TCR beta chain was identified during a study of sequential checkpoint blockade in melanoma. Trimming stripped 3 bases from V and 4 bases from J, with 8 bases between. This CDR3 spans 12 amino acids. Germline V lookup: CDR1 SGHDT, CDR2 YYEEEE. The repertoire was sequenced with immunoSEQ multiplex PCR; TCRdb's copy has only in-frame clones and lacks some. The sample holds over 25,000 clones; roughly 80% are singletons and the top ten take about an eighth. Treatment described: randomized to nivolumab then ipilimumab (arm A) or the reverse (arm B). The sample was CD8+ T cells sorted from blood (inferred from file names), taken from a patient given nivolumab and ipilimumab in sequence. The receptor comes from a human donor with melanoma. The chain couples TRBV5-6 to TRBJ2-7; possibly TRBD1 for D (7 bases). Here the CDR3 DNA reads TGTGCCAGCAGCTCAGGGGGGTACGAGCAGTACTTC. Residues: CASSSGGYEQYF. The full variable domain, in which reference TRBV5-6 and TRBJ2-7 provide the parts outside the CDR3, is DAGVTQSPTHLIKTRGQQVTLRCSPKSGHDTVSWYQQALGQGPQFIFQYYEEEERQRGNFPDRFSGHQFPNYSSELNVNALLLGDSALYLCASSSGGYEQYFGPGTRLTVT.